This T cell receptor beta chain appears in the sequencing data of a study of shared clonotypes between healthy human individuals. The CDR3 totals 13 residues. Germline loops: CDR1 SGHDT, CDR2 YYEEEE. V shed 1 base and J shed 2 bases, with 6 bases lying between them. Clones were sequenced by immunoSEQ multiplex PCR, and TCRdb holds only the in-frame ones, with some missing. The table has over 700,000 clones, over 55% seen once. The sequence was obtained from a woman between 25 and 40 years old in good health. The V and J genes are TRBV5-6 and TRBJ1-2; tentatively, D is TRBD1 (5 bases). Material: memory CD4+ T cells sorted from blood. As to subset: CD45RA-negative fraction. The CDR3 region is CASSLRGNYGYTF. CDR3 coding DNA: TGTGCCAGCAGCTTGCGGGGGAACTATGGCTACACCTTC.